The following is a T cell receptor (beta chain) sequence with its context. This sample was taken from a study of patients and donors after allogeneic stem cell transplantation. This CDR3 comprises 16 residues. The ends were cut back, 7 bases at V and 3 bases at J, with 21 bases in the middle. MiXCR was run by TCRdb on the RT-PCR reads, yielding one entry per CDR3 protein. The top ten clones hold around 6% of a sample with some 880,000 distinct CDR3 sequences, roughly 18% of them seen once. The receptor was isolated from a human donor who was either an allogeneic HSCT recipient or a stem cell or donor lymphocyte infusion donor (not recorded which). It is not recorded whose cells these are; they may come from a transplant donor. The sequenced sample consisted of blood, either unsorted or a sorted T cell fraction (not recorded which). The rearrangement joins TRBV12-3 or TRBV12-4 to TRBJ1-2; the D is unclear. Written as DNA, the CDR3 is TGTGCCAGCACCAAGACACTAAGCCAGGCGGACTATGGCTACACCTTC. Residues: CASTKTLSQADYGYTF.